This T cell receptor beta chain was documented in a study of siplizumab effects on memory and regulatory T cells. The authors kept the mixed lymphocyte reaction cells in coculture at 37°C for under 7 days. Regarding the study as a whole: Siplizumab produced a significant drop in alloreactive sequences attributable to unstimulated CD4+ memory cells. There appeared to be greater diversity in naive T cells than in memory cells, and naive T cells seemed major contributors to the alloresponse. Treatment with siplizumab left mappable alloreactive CD4+ clones averaging about 63% Treg-derived, compared with 25% to 30% in controls. Tregs proliferating in siplizumab cultures lacked confirmation of their suppressive function.

This clone was detected only a few times. What it binds is not known. The data were produced by immunoSEQ multiplex PCR, yet TCRdb's version contains in-frame clones alone and is incomplete. The sample holds more than 13,000 clones; around 41% are singletons and the top ten take around 7.8%. Between the trimmed V and J ends, which lost 3 bases and 7 bases, there was a span of 10 bases. CDR1 is LNHDA and CDR2 is SQIVND in the germline V gene (reference sequence). The CDR3 spans 13 residues. The source of this sequence is a human donor in good health; the cells came from an allogeneic mixed lymphocyte reaction. Some clones in this sample may be carry-over from other donors' samples. Source material: CFSE-low (dividing) CD4+ T cells sorted from an allogeneic mixed lymphocyte reaction. V is TRBV19 and J is TRBJ2-1; no reliable D call. The CDR3 nucleotides read TGTGCCAGTAGTATGGTGGGTCTAAATGAGCAGTTCTTC. Residues: CASSMVGLNEQFF.